These 10 T cell receptor beta chains came from one sample sequenced in a study of blood T cell repertoires in COVID-19. Produced via immunoSEQ multiplex PCR; TCRdb's table is partial and in-frame only. The data show roughly 200,000 clones, 87% seen once. Sample: PBMCs or T cells enriched from blood (not recorded which). These receptors originate from a man in his thirties or forties in a cohort exposed to, infected with or recovered from COVID-19 (not recorded which).

This clone was seen a single time. J is TRBJ2-1 and V is TRBV19, with TRBD2 identical over 12 bases. CDR3 length: 19 residues. Germline V gives CDR1 LNHDA, CDR2 SQIVND (reference sequence). V lost 4 bases to trimming and J lost 2 bases; unmatched junction nucleotides: 12. The DNA for the CDR3 is TGTGCCAGTAGTAGGCCGACTAGCGGGAGTGGAAGGACCTACAATGAGCAGTTCTTC. It specifies CASSRPTSGSGRTYNEQFF.

The sample holds one count of this clone. This rearrangement joins TRBV5-1 to TRBJ2-3; possibly TRBD2 for D (6 bases). This CDR3 comprises 14 residues. In germline, CDR1 is SGHRS, CDR2 YFSETQ. V lost 4 bases and J lost 3, with 12 bases in between. The CDR3 sequence: CASSPGGWTDTQYF. CDR3 nucleotide sequence: TGCGCCAGCAGCCCCGGGGGTTGGACAGATACGCAGTATTTT. The variable domain in full, completed from reference TRBV5-1 and TRBJ2-3, reads KAGVTQTPRYLIKTRGQQVTLSCSPISGHRSVSWYQQTPGQGLQFLFEYFSETQRNKGNFPGRFSGRQFSNSRSEMNVSTLELGDSALYLCASSPGGWTDTQYFGPGTRLTVL.

This clone was seen more than once but under ten times. The chain uses TRBV9 and TRBJ2-1, with 10 bases that match TRBD2. CDR1 is SGDLS and CDR2 is YYNGEE in the germline V gene. CDR3 length equals 16 residues. The V gene end was trimmed by 2 bases and the J gene end by 6 bases; junction bases not matched to a gene: 8. The CDR3 coding sequence is TGTGCCAGCAGCGTCACCACTAGCGGGACTGGCAATGAGCAGTTCTTC. Amino acids: CASSVTTSGTGNEQFF.

The rearrangement joins TRBV28 to TRBJ2-1; D is perhaps TRBD1 (6 bases). Germline assignment: CDR1 MDHEN and CDR2 SYDVKM. This CDR3 contains 14 residues. Trimming removed 8 bases from V and 3 bases from J, with 14 bases in between. The CDR3 nucleotides read TGTGCCAGCTTACAGGGATGGGGCTACAATGAGCAGTTCTTC. Translating gives CASLQGWGYNEQFF. Supplemented by reference TRBV28 and TRBJ2-1, the full variable domain reads DVKVTQSSRYLVKRTGEKVFLECVQDMDHENMFWYRQDPGLGLRLIYFSYDVKMKEKGDIPEGYSVSREKKERFSLILESASTNQTSMYLCASLQGWGYNEQFFGPGTRLTVL.

V usage is TRBV3-1 (or the pseudogene TRBV3-2) and J usage is TRBJ2-3; tentatively, D is TRBD2 (5 bases). With 3 bases removed from V and 2 bases from J, the gap between germline ends came to 9 bases. This CDR3 comprises 14 residues. Per the germline V gene, CDR1 is LGHDT and CDR2 is YNNKEL (reference sequence). In DNA form, the CDR3 reads TGTGCCAGCAGCCAGGACTCTTACACAGATACGCAGTATTTT. It specifies CASSQDSYTDTQYF.

This chain links TRBV2 with TRBJ2-7; the match to TRBD2 covers 7 bases. This CDR3 contains 14 residues. Looked up from germline, CDR1 is SNHLY and CDR2 is FYNNEI. V trimming: 4 bases; J trimming: 4 bases; junction bases outside the gene matches: 7. CDR3 amino acids: CASSVEAGSYEQYF. The DNA of the CDR3 is TGTGCCAGCAGTGTTGAAGCGGGATCTTACGAGCAGTACTTC.

V is TRBV5-6 and J is TRBJ2-4; D ambiguous. The germline gives CDR1 SGHDT, CDR2 YYEEEE. With 9 bases removed from V and 0 bases from J, the gap between germline ends came to 16 bases. CDR3 length: 15 amino acids. The CDR3 DNA is TGTGCCATCCTGCGGAGACCGATAGCCAAAAACATTCAGTACTTC. Protein product: CAILRRPIAKNIQYF.

This clone was picked up one time. V is TRBV5-6 and J is TRBJ1-1; D remains unclear. V lost 1 base, J lost 0 bases, and 16 bases lay in between. The V gene's germline CDR1 is SGHDT and CDR2 YYEEEE. CDR3 length: 17 residues. As DNA, the CDR3 is TGTGCCAGCAGCTTGACGTCGGCAGGTTCCATGAACACTGAAGCTTTCTTT. This sequence encodes CASSLTSAGSMNTEAFF.

V and J are TRBV2 and TRBJ1-1; TRBD1 agrees at 7 bases. Looked up from germline, CDR1 is SNHLY and CDR2 is FYNNEI. V shed 2 bases, J shed 7 bases, and the junction held 10 bases outside the gene matches. The CDR3 totals 15 residues. In nucleotides, the CDR3 is TGTGCCAGCAGTGAATCGGGGGCCAGGGGGGTTGAAGCTTTCTTT. Its translation is CASSESGARGVEAFF.

This clone was counted only a few times. The V call is TRBV27, the J call TRBJ1-5, with 8 bases that match TRBD1. Trimming at V came to 7 bases and at J to 6 bases, leaving 17 bases not matched to a gene. The CDR3 is 17 amino acids. Germline V gene data show CDR1 as MNHEY and CDR2 as SMNVEV (reference sequence). The CDR3: CASMPGQVSRYGQPQHF. The CDR3 DNA sequence: TGTGCCAGCATGCCGGGACAGGTCTCCCGGTACGGTCAGCCCCAGCATTTT.